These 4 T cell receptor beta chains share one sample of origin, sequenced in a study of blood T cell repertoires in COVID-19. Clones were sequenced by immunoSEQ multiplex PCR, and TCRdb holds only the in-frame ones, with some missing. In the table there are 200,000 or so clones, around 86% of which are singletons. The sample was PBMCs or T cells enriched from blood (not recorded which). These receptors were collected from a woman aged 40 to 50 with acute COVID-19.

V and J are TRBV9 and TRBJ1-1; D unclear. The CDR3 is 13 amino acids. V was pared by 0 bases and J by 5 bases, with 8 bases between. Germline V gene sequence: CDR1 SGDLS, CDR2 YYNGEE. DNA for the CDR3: TGTGCCAGCAGCGTAGCCGGGTGGACTGAAGCTTTCTTT. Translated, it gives CASSVAGWTEAFF.

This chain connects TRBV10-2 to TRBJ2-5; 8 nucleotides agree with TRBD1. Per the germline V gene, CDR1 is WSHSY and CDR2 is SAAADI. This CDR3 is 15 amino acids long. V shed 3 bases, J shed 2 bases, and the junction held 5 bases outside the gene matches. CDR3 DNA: TGCGCCAGCAGTGACAGGGGGCCGGGGCAAGAGACCCAGTACTTC. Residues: CASSDRGPGQETQYF.

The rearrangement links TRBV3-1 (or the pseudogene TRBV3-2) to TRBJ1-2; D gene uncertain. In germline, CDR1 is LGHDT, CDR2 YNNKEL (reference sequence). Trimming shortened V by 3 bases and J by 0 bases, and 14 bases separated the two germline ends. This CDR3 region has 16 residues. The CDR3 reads CASSQAKAFSNYGYTF. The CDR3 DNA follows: TGTGCCAGCAGCCAGGCTAAAGCGTTCTCTAACTATGGCTACACCTTC.

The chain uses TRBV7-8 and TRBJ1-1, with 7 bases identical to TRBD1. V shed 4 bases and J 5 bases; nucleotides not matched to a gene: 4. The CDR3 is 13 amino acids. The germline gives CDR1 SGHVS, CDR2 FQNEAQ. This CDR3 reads CASSSGGTTEAFF. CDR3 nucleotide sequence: TGTGCCAGCAGCTCAGGGGGAACGACTGAAGCTTTCTTT.